Below, 2 T cell receptor beta chains from the same sample are listed, as sequenced in a study of shared clonotypes between healthy human individuals. Libraries were prepared by immunoSEQ multiplex PCR; TCRdb keeps only in-frame clonotypes and omits some of them. The repertoire holds over a million clones, with roughly 96% as singletons. The sequencing sample was made of naive CD4+ T cells sorted from blood. Subset reported: CD45RA+ positively selected. These receptors originate from a man aged 25 to 45 in good health.

This clone was detected once. The chain carries TRBV30 and TRBJ2-3, with TRBD2 as a possible D gene (5 bases). This CDR3 is built from 14 residues. V was shortened by 4 bases and J by 4 bases, with 15 bases between the two germline ends. From germline, CDR1 is GTSNPN and CDR2 SVGIG (reference sequence). The CDR3 reads CAWTSSGIADTQYF. CDR3 bases: TGTGCCTGGACCTCCTCGGGGATCGCAGATACGCAGTATTTT.

This chain joins TRBV2 and TRBJ2-7, with D possibly TRBD2 on 6 matching bases. The CDR3 spans 13 residues. The V and J ends lost 4 bases and 3 bases respectively, with 10 bases between them. The germline CDR1 and CDR2 sequences are SNHLY and FYNNEI. The CDR3 sequence is CASSARDFYEQYF. As DNA, the CDR3 is TGTGCCAGCAGTGCCCGGGACTTCTACGAGCAGTACTTC.